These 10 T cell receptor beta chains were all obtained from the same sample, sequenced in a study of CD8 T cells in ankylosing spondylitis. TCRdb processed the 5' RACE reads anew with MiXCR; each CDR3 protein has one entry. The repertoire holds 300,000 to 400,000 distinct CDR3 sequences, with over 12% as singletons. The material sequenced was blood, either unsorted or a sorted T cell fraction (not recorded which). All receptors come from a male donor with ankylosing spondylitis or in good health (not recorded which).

CDR3 protein: CASSLDLLASEQYF. For the CDR3, the DNA is TGTGCCAGCAGCTTGGACCTCCTTGCGAGCGAGCAGTACTTC. The chain has TRBV5-4 and TRBJ2-7, with unresolved D. CDR1 is SGHNT, CDR2 YYREEE, per germline (reference sequence). The CDR3 loop spans 14 amino acids. Trimming took 0 bases from V and 6 from J, leaving 13 bases between them.

CDR3 coding DNA: TGCGCCAGCAGCTCTTACTCACCGACAGGGTCCGAGCAGTACTTC. Translating gives CASSSYSPTGSEQYF. The V call is TRBV5-1, the J call TRBJ2-7; TRBD1 agrees at 7 bases. Trimming removed 3 bases from V and 6 bases from J; junction bases left unmatched: 12. Germline CDR1 reads SGHRS; CDR2 reads YFSETQ. The CDR3 sequence is 15 residues long.

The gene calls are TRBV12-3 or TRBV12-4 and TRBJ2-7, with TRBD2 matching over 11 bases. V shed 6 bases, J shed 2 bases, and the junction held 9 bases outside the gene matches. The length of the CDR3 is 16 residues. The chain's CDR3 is CASSSGLAGLTYEQYF. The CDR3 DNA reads TGTGCCAGCAGCTCAGGACTAGCGGGTCTGACCTACGAGCAGTACTTC.

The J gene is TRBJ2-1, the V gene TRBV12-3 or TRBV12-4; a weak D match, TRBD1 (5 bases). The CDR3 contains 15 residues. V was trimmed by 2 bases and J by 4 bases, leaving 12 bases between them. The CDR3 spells CASSLQGARYNEQFF. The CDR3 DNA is TGTGCCAGCAGTTTACAAGGGGCGCGTTACAATGAGCAGTTCTTC.

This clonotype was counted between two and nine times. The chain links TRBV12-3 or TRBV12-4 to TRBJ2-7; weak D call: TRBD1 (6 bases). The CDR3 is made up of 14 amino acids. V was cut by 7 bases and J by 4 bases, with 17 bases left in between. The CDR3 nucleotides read TGTGCCAGCACCTCCCGGGACACTTCTTACGAGCAGTACTTC. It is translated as CASTSRDTSYEQYF.

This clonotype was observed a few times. The CDR3 nucleotides are TGCAGTGCTAGAGATGGACTAGCGGGGTCCTACGAGCAGTACTTC. This gives the protein CSARDGLAGSYEQYF. The gene calls are TRBV20-1 and TRBJ2-7, with 12 bases that match TRBD2. This CDR3 is built from 15 residues. After removal of 0 bases from V and 1 base from J, the junction contained 1 base not matched to a gene. Germline loops: CDR1 DFQATT, CDR2 SNEGSKA (reference sequence).

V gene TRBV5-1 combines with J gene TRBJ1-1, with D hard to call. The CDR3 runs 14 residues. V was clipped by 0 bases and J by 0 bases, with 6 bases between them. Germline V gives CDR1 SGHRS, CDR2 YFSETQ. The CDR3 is CASSLGVMNTEAFF. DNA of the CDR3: TGCGCCAGCAGCTTGGGGGTTATGAACACTGAAGCTTTCTTT.

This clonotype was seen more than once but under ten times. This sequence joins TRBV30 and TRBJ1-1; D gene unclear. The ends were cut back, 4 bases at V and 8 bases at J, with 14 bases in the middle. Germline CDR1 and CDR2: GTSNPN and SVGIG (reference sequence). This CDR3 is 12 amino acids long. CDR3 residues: CAWTSERVEAFF. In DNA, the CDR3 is TGTGCCTGGACCAGCGAGAGGGTCGAAGCTTTCTTT.

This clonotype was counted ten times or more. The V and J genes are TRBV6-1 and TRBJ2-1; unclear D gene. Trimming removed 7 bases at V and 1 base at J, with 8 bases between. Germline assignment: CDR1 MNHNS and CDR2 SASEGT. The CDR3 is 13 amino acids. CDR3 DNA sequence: TGTGCCAGCAAAACGAGGTCCTACAATGAGCAGTTCTTC. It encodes CASKTRSYNEQFF.

The CDR3 is CASTQTTGSYGYTF. CDR3 DNA sequence: TGTGCCAGTACCCAAACCACAGGTTCCTATGGCTACACCTTC. The chain is built from TRBV19 and TRBJ1-2, with D possibly matching TRBD1 (5 bases). The CDR3 is 14 residues long. Trimming pared 7 bases from V and 4 bases from J, leaving 16 bases between. Germline CDR1 is LNHDA and CDR2 is SQIVND (reference sequence).